This T cell receptor (beta chain) is from a study of blood T cell repertoires in COVID-19. Across the study: Sample material is recorded as cDNA or gDNA derived from T cells, B-cell-depleted T cells, or PBMCs.

Participant-given clinical history determined each cohort assignment. Sequencing used immunoSEQ multiplex PCR; TCRdb keeps in-frame clones, though not all of them. This table has hundreds of thousands of clones, 85% appearing once. The CDR3 spans 17 residues. The germline V gene has CDR1 SGDLS and CDR2 YYNGEE. After removal of 2 bases from V and 0 bases from J, the junction contained 8 bases not matched to a gene. This TCR came from a woman in her twenties or thirties who had been exposed to COVID-19. The rearrangement joins TRBV9 to TRBJ2-1; 7 bases agree with TRBD2. The specimen was PBMCs or T cells enriched from blood (not recorded which). The CDR3 is CASSVPERGSSYNEQFF. CDR3 coding DNA: TGTGCCAGCAGCGTTCCTGAGCGGGGCAGCTCCTACAATGAGCAGTTCTTC.